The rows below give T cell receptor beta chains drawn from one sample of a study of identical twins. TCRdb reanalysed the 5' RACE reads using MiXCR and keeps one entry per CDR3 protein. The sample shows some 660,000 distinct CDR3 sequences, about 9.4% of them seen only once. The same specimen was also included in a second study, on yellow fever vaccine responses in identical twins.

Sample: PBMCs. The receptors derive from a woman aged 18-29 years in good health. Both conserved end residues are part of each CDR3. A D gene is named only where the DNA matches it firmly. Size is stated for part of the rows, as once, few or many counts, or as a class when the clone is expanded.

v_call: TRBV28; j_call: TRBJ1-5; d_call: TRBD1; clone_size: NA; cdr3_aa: CASSPPGGVQPQHF; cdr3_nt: TGTGCCAGCAGCCCTCCAGGGGGCGTTCAGCCCCAGCATTTT
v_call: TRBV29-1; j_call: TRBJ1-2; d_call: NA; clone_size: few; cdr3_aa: CSALTENYGYTF; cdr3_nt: TGCAGCGCCCTGACAGAAAACTATGGCTACACCTTC
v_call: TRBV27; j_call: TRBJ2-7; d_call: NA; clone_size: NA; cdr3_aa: CASSLSTPAHWEEQYF; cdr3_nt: TGTGCCAGCAGTTTATCGACCCCAGCACACTGGGAGGAGCAGTACTTC
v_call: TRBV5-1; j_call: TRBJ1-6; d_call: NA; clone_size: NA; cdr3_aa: CASSSGAITYSPLHF; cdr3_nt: TGCGCCAGCAGCTCGGGAGCAATAACATATTCACCCCTCCACTTT
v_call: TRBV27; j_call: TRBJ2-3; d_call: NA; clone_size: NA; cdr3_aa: CASKARTDTQYF; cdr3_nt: TGTGCCAGCAAGGCACGCACAGATACGCAGTATTTT
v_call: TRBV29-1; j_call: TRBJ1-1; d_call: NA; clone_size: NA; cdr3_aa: CSVGEMNTEAFF; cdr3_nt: TGCAGCGTTGGGGAAATGAACACTGAAGCTTTCTTT
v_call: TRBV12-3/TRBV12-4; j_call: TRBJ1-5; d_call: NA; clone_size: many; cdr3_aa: CASTGYLSNQPQHF; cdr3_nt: TGTGCCAGCACCGGGTACCTAAGCAATCAGCCCCAGCATTTT
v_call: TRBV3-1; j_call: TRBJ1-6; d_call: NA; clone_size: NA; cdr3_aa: CASSQAESSYNSPLHF; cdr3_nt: TGTGCCAGCAGCCAAGCCGAGAGCTCCTATAATTCACCCCTCCACTTT
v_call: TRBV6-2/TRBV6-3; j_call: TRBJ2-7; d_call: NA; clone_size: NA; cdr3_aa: CASSYSGVVHEQYF; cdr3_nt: TGTGCCAGCAGTTACTCGGGAGTAGTCCACGAGCAGTACTTC
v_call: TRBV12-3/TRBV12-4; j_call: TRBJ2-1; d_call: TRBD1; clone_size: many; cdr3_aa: CASSWDRGYNEQFF; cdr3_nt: TGTGCCAGCAGTTGGGACAGGGGTTACAATGAGCAGTTCTTC
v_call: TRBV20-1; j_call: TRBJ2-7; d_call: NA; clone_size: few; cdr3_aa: CSARGPGDYEQYF; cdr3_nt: TGCAGTGCTAGAGGGCCAGGGGACTACGAGCAGTACTTC
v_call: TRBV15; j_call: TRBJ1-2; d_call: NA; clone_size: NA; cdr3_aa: CATSSPGRGSYTF; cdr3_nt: TGTGCCACCAGCAGCCCTGGGAGGGGAAGCTACACCTTC
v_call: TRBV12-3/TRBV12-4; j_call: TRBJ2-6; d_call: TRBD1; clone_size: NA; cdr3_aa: CASRLPTGAGANVLTF; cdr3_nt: TGTGCCAGCAGGCTGCCTACAGGGGCTGGGGCCAACGTCCTGACTTTC
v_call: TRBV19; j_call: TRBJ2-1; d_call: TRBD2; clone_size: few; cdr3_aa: CASSIGGSYNEQFF; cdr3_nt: TGTGCCAGTAGTATCGGGGGGTCCTACAATGAGCAGTTCTTC
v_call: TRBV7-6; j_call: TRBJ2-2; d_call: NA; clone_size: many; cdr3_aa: CASSLGTGTTTGELFF; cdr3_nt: TGTGCCAGCAGCTTAGGGACCGGGACAACTACCGGGGAGCTGTTTTTT
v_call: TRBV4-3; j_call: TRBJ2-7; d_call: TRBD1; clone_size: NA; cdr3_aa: CASSHRQGGSYEQYF; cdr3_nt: TGCGCCAGCAGCCATCGACAGGGGGGATCCTACGAGCAGTACTTC
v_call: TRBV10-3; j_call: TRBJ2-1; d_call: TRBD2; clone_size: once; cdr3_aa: CAIRRTSGVNEQFF; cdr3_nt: TGTGCCATCAGAAGGACTAGCGGGGTCAATGAGCAGTTCTTC
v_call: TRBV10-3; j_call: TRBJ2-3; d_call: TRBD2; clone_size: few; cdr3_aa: CALRGTSGTDTQYF; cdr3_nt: TGTGCTCTTCGAGGGACTAGCGGGACTGATACGCAGTATTTT
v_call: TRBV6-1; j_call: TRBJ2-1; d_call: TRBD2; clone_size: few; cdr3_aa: CASSEGLAYEQFF; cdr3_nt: TGTGCCAGCAGTGAAGGACTAGCCTATGAGCAGTTCTTC
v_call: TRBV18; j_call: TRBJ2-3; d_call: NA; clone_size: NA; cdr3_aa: CASSPLQGPDTQYF; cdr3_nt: TGTGCCAGCTCACCACTCCAGGGTCCCGATACGCAGTATTTT
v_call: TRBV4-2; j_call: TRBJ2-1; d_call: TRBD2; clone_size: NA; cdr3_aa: CASSQGLAGGGKQFF; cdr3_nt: TGTGCCAGCAGCCAAGGACTAGCGGGAGGGGGAAAGCAGTTCTTC
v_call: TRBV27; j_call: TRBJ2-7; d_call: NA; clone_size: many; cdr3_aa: CASSLSGARARVYEQYF; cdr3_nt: TGTGCCAGCAGTTTATCGGGAGCAAGAGCCCGAGTCTACGAGCAGTACTTC
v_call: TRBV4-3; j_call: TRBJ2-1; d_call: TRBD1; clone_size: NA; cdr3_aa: CASSQDYRTGYNEQFF; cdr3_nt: TGCGCCAGCAGCCAAGATTACAGGACAGGGTACAATGAGCAGTTCTTC
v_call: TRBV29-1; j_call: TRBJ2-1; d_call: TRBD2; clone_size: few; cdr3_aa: CSVILAGSFHNEQFF; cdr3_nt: TGCAGCGTAATTCTAGCGGGATCCTTCCACAATGAGCAGTTCTTC
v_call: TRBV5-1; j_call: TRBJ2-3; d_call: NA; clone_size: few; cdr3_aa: CASSPYSFTDTQYF; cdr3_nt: TGCGCCAGCAGCCCGTATTCATTCACAGATACGCAGTATTTT
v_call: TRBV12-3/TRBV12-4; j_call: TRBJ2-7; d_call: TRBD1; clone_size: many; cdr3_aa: CASRWTGSSYEQYF; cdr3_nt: TGTGCCAGCAGGTGGACAGGGAGCTCCTACGAGCAGTACTTC
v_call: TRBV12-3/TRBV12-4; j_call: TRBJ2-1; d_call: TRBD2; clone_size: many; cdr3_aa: CASSLRGLAYNEQFF; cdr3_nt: TGTGCCAGCAGTTTAAGGGGACTAGCGTACAATGAGCAGTTCTTC
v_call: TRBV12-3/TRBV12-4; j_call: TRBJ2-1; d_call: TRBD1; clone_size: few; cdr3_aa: CASSWRTGGNEQFF; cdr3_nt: TGTGCCAGCAGTTGGAGGACAGGGGGCAATGAGCAGTTCTTC
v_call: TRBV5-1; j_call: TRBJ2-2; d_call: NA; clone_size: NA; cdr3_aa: CASSRLGPGELFF; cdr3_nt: TGCGCCAGCAGCCGCTTAGGGCCCGGGGAGCTGTTTTTT
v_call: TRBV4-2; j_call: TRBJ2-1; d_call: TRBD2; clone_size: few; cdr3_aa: CASSQDSIAGNNEQFF; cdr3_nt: TGTGCCAGCAGCCAAGACTCGATAGCGGGGAACAATGAGCAGTTCTTC
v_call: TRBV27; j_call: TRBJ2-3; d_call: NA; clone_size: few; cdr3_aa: CASRGFPSTDTQYF; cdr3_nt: TGTGCCAGCAGGGGTTTTCCTAGCACAGATACGCAGTATTTT
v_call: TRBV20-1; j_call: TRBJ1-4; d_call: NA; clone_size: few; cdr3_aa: CSAPGTGDEKLFF; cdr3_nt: TGCAGTGCCCCCGGGACGGGCGACGAAAAACTGTTTTTT